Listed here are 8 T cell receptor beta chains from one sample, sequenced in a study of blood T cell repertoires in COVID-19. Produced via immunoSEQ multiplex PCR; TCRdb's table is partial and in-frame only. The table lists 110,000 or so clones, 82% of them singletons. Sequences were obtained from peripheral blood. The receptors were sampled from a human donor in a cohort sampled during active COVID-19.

The CDR3 region has the DNA TGTGCCAGCAGTTTCCCGGGACAGGGAGCTGGGGCCAACGTCCTGACTTTC. Translated: CASSFPGQGAGANVLTF. The chain couples TRBV28 to TRBJ2-6; 9 bases align to TRBD1. Germline CDR1 reads MDHEN; CDR2 reads SYDVKM. With 3 bases clipped from V and 2 bases from J, the junction kept 5 bases outside the gene matches. The CDR3 is made up of 17 amino acids. Full variable domain (missing parts from reference TRBV28 and TRBJ2-6): DVKVTQSSRYLVKRTGEKVFLECVQDMDHENMFWYRQDPGLGLRLIYFSYDVKMKEKGDIPEGYSVSREKKERFSLILESASTNQTSMYLCASSFPGQGAGANVLTFGAGSRLTVL.

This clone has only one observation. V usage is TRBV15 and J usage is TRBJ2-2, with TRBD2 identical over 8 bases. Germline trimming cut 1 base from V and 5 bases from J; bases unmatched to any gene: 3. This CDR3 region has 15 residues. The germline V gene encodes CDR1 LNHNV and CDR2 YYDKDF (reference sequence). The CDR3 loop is CATSRAAGVTGELFF. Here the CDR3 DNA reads TGTGCCACCAGCAGAGCAGCGGGGGTTACCGGGGAGCTGTTTTTT.

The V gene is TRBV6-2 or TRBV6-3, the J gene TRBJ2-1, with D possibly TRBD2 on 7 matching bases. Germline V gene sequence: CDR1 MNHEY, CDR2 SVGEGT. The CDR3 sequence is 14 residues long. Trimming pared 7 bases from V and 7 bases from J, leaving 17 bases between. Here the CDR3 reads CASTPWGGRNEQFF. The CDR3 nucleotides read TGTGCCAGCACCCCATGGGGGGGCAGGAATGAGCAGTTCTTC.

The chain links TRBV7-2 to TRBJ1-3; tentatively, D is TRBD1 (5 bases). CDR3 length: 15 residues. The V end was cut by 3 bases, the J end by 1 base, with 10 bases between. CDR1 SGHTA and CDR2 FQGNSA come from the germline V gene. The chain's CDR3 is CASSFQDKSGNTIYF. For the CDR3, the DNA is TGTGCCAGCAGCTTCCAGGACAAGTCTGGAAACACCATATATTTT.

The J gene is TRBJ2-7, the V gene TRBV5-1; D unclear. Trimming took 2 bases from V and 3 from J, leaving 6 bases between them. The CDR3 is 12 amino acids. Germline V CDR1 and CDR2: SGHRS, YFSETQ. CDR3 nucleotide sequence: TGCGCCAGCAGCTTTTCAGGCTACGAGCAGTACTTC. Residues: CASSFSGYEQYF.

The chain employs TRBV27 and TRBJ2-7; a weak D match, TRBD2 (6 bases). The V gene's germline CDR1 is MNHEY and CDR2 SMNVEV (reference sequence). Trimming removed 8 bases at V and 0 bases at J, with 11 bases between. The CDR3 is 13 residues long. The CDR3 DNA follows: TGTGCCAGCCGGGACTTGAGCTCCTACGAGCAGTACTTC. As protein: CASRDLSSYEQYF.

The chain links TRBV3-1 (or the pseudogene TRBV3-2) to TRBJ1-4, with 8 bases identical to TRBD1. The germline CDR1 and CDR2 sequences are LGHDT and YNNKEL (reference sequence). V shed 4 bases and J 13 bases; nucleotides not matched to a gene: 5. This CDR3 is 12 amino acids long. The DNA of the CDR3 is TGTGCCAGCAGCCTGACAGGGGATATACTGTTTTTT. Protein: CASSLTGDILFF.

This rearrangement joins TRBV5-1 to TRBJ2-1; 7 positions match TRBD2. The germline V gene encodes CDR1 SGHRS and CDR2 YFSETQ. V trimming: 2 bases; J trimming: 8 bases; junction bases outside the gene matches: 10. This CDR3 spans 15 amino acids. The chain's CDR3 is CASSFAQRGFDEQFF. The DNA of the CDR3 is TGCGCCAGCAGCTTTGCCCAGCGGGGTTTCGATGAGCAGTTCTTC.